These 9 T cell receptor beta chains were sequenced from one sample in a study of identical twins. TCRdb called the 5' RACE reads again in MiXCR, with one record for every CDR3 protein. The repertoire consists of about 700,000 distinct CDR3 sequences, with roughly 6% occurring once and the leading ten covering 1.5% to 2%. Sequencing was carried out using naive T cells sorted from blood. The origin of the receptors is a man in his late teens or twenties in good health.

In its sample, this clonotype was seen many times. The J gene is TRBJ2-1, the V gene TRBV4-3; 9 bases are a match to TRBD2. Trimming removed 0 bases from V and 9 bases from J; junction bases left unmatched: 9. CDR1 and CDR2 (germline): LGHNA, YSLEER. The CDR3 is 16 amino acids. CDR3 loop: CASSQDMSSGSFEQFF. CDR3 nucleotides: TGCGCCAGCAGCCAAGATATGAGTAGCGGGAGCTTTGAGCAGTTCTTC.

At least ten counts were recorded for this clonotype. This chain links TRBV5-1 with TRBJ2-2, with 13 bases aligning to TRBD2. V was clipped by 3 bases and J by 6 bases; unmatched bases: 8. The CDR3 contains 17 residues. Germline V lookup: CDR1 SGHRS, CDR2 YFSETQ. The CDR3 is CASSSGTSGMRPGELFF. CDR3 in DNA: TGCGCCAGCAGCTCCGGGACTAGCGGGATGAGACCCGGGGAGCTGTTTTTT.

The rearrangement uses TRBV18 and TRBJ2-7, with D possibly being TRBD2 (5 bases). CDR1 and CDR2 from the germline V gene are KGHSH and LQKENI. V lost 3 bases to trimming and J lost 1 base, with 16 bases between them. The CDR3 spans 16 residues. CDR3 loop: CASSPEKRFLSYEQYF. The CDR3 coding sequence is TGTGCCAGCTCACCGGAGAAGCGGTTTTTATCCTACGAGCAGTACTTC.

The CDR3 region has the DNA TGTGCCAGCAGCTTACGCGAGGGCTTTTTATATGGCTACACCTTC. Translated, it gives CASSLREGFLYGYTF. The rearrangement joins TRBV7-2 to TRBJ1-2; D remains unclear. Germline CDR1 is SGHTA and CDR2 is FQGNSA. The V end lost 2 bases, the J end lost 5 bases, and 15 bases lay between the germline ends. This CDR3 is built from 15 residues.

This chain links TRBV20-1 with TRBJ2-2; either TRBD1 or TRBD2 may fit D (5 bases each). Trimming stripped 3 bases from V and 4 bases from J, with 15 bases between. Per the germline V gene, CDR1 is DFQATT and CDR2 is SNEGSKA (reference sequence). The CDR3 loop spans 15 amino acids. The CDR3, as DNA: TGCAGTGCTAGGGTGGGGGAGACGGGCACCGGGGAGCTGTTTTTT. Protein sequence: CSARVGETGTGELFF.

Many counts were recorded for this clonotype. CDR3 sequence reads: CSAKAGPDEQFF. Written as DNA, the CDR3 is TGCAGTGCTAAAGCTGGTCCAGATGAGCAGTTCTTC. The V call is TRBV20-1, the J call TRBJ2-1; D gene unclear. CDR3 length equals 12 residues. V lost 4 bases to trimming and J lost 8 bases, with 12 bases between them. CDR1 and CDR2 from the germline V gene are DFQATT and SNEGSKA (reference sequence).

This clonotype was seen ten or more times. The genes are TRBV5-1 and TRBJ2-4; D is possibly TRBD2 (5 bases). This CDR3 region has 13 residues. V was clipped by 2 bases and J by 8 bases, with 11 bases between them. Germline CDR1 is SGHRS and CDR2 is YFSETQ. CDR3 in amino acids: CASSFGKQDIQYF. CDR3 sequence (DNA): TGCGCCAGCAGCTTCGGGAAGCAGGACATTCAGTACTTC.

This clonotype was found many times. The rearrangement joins TRBV6-5 to TRBJ2-5; 9 nucleotides agree with TRBD2. Germline CDR1 reads MNHEY; CDR2 reads SVGAGI. This CDR3 is 16 amino acids long. Losses at the gene ends were 2 bases for V and 1 base for J; bases not matched to a gene: 5. The CDR3 DNA follows: TGTGCCAGCAGTTACGGAGCGGGAGGCCTCCAAGAGACCCAGTACTTC. Residues: CASSYGAGGLQETQYF.

This clonotype was counted many times. This chain connects TRBV12-3 or TRBV12-4 to TRBJ2-5; D not resolved. The CDR3 has 14 residues. V dropped 4 bases and J dropped 1 base, with 10 bases sitting between them. The CDR3 region is CASSSQATQETQYF. In DNA, the CDR3 is TGTGCCAGCAGTTCCCAGGCTACCCAAGAGACCCAGTACTTC.